This TCR beta chain was retrieved from a study of identifying expanded T cells in peripheral blood. Study-wide results and limits: Over around two and four weeks, about 15 and 18 clones changed, versus roughly 1.1 between replicates.

Healthy donors had no documented immune events, such as infections, while sampled. The method was immunoSEQ multiplex PCR; TCRdb's version includes in-frame clones alone and lacks a portion of them. The sample holds about 90,000 clones, around 83% seen once. As concerns this clone: The target antigen is unknown.

Germline V lookup: CDR1 MNHEY, CDR2 SMNVEV (reference sequence). The CDR3 covers 16 residues. The V gene lost 3 bases and the J gene lost 8 bases, with 22 bases spanning the gap. The material sequenced was blood. The clonotype originates from a person aged 18 to 70 in good health. This sequence joins TRBV27 and TRBJ1-1; tentatively, D is TRBD1 (5 bases). CDR3 bases: TGTGCCAGCAGTTTTCTGAACTTCGGCAGGGATCGGGAAGCTTTCTTT. It yields the protein CASSFLNFGRDREAFF.